This entry lists 32 T cell receptor beta chains sequenced from one sample in a study of blood T cell repertoires in COVID-19. Assay used: immunoSEQ multiplex PCR; TCRdb lists only in-frame clones, some missing. The repertoire consists of 270,000 or so clones, with 65% to 85% occurring once and the leading ten covering more than 1.1%. Sequencing was done on a sample of peripheral blood. These receptors came from a human donor with COVID-19, enrolled during active disease. The donor label of this sample is uncertain.

This clone was counted between two and nine times. The rearrangement uses TRBV24-1 and TRBJ2-5, with TRBD1 matching over 9 bases. CDR1 and CDR2 from the germline V gene are KGHDR and SFDVKD. Unmatched junction bases numbered 7, after V lost 4 bases and J lost 2 bases. The length of the CDR3 is 16 residues. CDR3 region: CATSDPTGGGQETQYF. DNA of the CDR3: TGTGCCACCAGTGACCCGACAGGGGGAGGGCAAGAGACCCAGTACTTC.

This rearrangement joins TRBV5-4 to TRBJ2-2; no clear D. Trimming cost V 0 bases and J 0 bases, with 3 bases left between them. CDR3 length equals 14 residues. Germline V gene sequence: CDR1 SGHNT, CDR2 YYREEE (reference sequence). The CDR3 loop is CASSLAANTGELFF. The CDR3 region has the DNA TGTGCCAGCAGCTTGGCGGCGAACACCGGGGAGCTGTTTTTT.

This clone was picked up one time. The chain is built from TRBV30 and TRBJ2-5; D may be TRBD2 (5 bases). Germline-derived CDR1 and CDR2 are GTSNPN and SVGIG (reference sequence). V was shortened by 0 bases and J by 4 bases, with 15 bases between the two germline ends. This CDR3 is 15 amino acids long. CDR3 protein: CAWSVPSEAGETQYF. CDR3 DNA: TGTGCCTGGAGTGTCCCGAGCGAGGCGGGAGAGACCCAGTACTTC.

This sequence joins TRBV7-9 and TRBJ2-5, with D tentatively TRBD1 (6 bases). The CDR3 spans 14 residues. Per germline, CDR1 SEHNR and CDR2 FQNEAQ (reference sequence). V lost 5 bases and J 5 bases, leaving 15 bases between the germline ends. CDR3 DNA sequence: TGTGCCAGCAGCCCGACAGGACCTTCTGAGACCCAGTACTTC. Its protein product is CASSPTGPSETQYF.

The chain recombines TRBV20-1 with TRBJ2-3; the match to TRBD2 covers 10 bases. CDR1 and CDR2 from the germline V gene are DFQATT and SNEGSKA (reference sequence). The CDR3 consists of 18 residues. With 3 bases clipped from V and 1 base from J, the junction kept 13 bases outside the gene matches. This CDR3 is CSASLPSGSMEGTDTQYF. The DNA of the CDR3 is TGCAGTGCTAGTCTCCCTAGCGGGAGTATGGAGGGCACAGATACGCAGTATTTT.

V gene TRBV7-9 combines with J gene TRBJ1-2, with TRBD1 matching over 9 bases. The CDR3 extends over 14 amino acids. The V segment lost 7 bases and the J segment 2 bases; nucleotides outside the gene matches: 5. Germline values: CDR1 SEHNR, CDR2 FQNEAQ (reference sequence). The CDR3: CASTTGGVNYGYTF. The CDR3 DNA is TGTGCCAGCACCACAGGGGGCGTCAACTATGGCTACACCTTC.

The chain uses TRBV6-5 and TRBJ2-5, with D tentatively TRBD2 (5 bases). V shed 3 bases and J shed 3 bases, with 8 bases lying between them. The CDR3 contains 13 residues. In germline, CDR1 is MNHEY, CDR2 SVGAGI. CDR3 bases: TGTGCCAGCAGTTATAGGCGGGAAGAGACCCAGTACTTC. It encodes CASSYRREETQYF.

V usage is TRBV19 and J usage is TRBJ2-6; the D is unclear. Per the germline V gene, CDR1 is LNHDA and CDR2 is SQIVND (reference sequence). The CDR3 length is 15 residues. V lost 3 bases, J lost 0 bases, and 6 bases lay in between. The CDR3 region has the DNA TGTGCCAGTAGTATTCCCAGCTCTGGGGCCAACGTCCTGACTTTC. Residues: CASSIPSSGANVLTF.

A single count supports this clone. The chain couples TRBV6-2 or TRBV6-3 to TRBJ1-2; D remains ambiguous. This CDR3 has 16 amino acids. V lost 7 bases and J lost 6, with 24 bases in between. Germline CDR1 MNHEY, CDR2 SVGEGT. CDR3 protein: CASTPKAKGVGDGYTF. In nucleotides, the CDR3 is TGTGCCAGCACCCCCAAAGCGAAGGGAGTTGGTGATGGCTACACCTTC.

The chain carries TRBV19 and TRBJ1-1; D gene unclear. V lost 8 bases to trimming and J lost 2 bases, with 9 bases between them. The CDR3 covers 12 residues. CDR1 is LNHDA, CDR2 SQIVND, per germline (reference sequence). The CDR3 DNA follows: TGTGCCAGTGGGCAGATTAACACTGAAGCTTTCTTT. This codes for CASGQINTEAFF.

The chain joins TRBV30 to TRBJ1-5; 12 bases map to TRBD1. V trimming: 1 base; J trimming: 6 bases; junction bases outside the gene matches: 4. The CDR3 length is 15 residues. Germline V gene data show CDR1 as GTSNPN and CDR2 as SVGIG (reference sequence). CDR3 protein: CAWSEGTGGFQPQHF. The CDR3 bases are TGTGCCTGGAGTGAGGGGACAGGGGGCTTTCAGCCCCAGCATTTT.

The chain carries TRBV19 and TRBJ2-1, with 10 positions matching TRBD2. Germline V gives CDR1 LNHDA, CDR2 SQIVND (reference sequence). This CDR3 spans 17 amino acids. After removal of 7 bases from V and 6 bases from J, the junction contained 15 bases not matched to a gene. CDR3 sequence (DNA): TGTGCCAGTACCCCGGGTAGCGGGAGGCCCCGAAGCAATGAGCAGTTCTTC. Amino acids: CASTPGSGRPRSNEQFF. Supplemented by reference TRBV19 and TRBJ2-1, the full variable domain reads DGGITQSPKYLFRKEGQNVTLSCEQNLNHDAMYWYRQDPGQGLRLIYYSQIVNDFQKGDIAEGYSVSREKKESFPLTVTSAQKNPTAFYLCASTPGSGRPRSNEQFFGPGTRLTVL.

The rearrangement joins TRBV7-2 to TRBJ1-1; D unresolved. Between the trimmed V and J ends, which lost 4 bases and 3 bases, there was a span of 9 bases. This CDR3 spans 13 amino acids. Germline CDR1 and CDR2: SGHTA and FQGNSA. CDR3: CASSYSMDTEAFF. The CDR3 DNA reads TGTGCCAGCAGCTACTCAATGGACACTGAAGCTTTCTTT.

The genes are TRBV9 and TRBJ2-1; no definite D call. The germline gives CDR1 SGDLS, CDR2 YYNGEE. The CDR3 runs 15 residues. Trimming took 4 bases from V and 0 from J, leaving 11 bases between them. CDR3 nucleotide sequence: TGTGCCAGCAGCCCTCGATTTAGCTCCTACAATGAGCAGTTCTTC. Its translation: CASSPRFSSYNEQFF.

V and J are TRBV7-2 and TRBJ1-3; TRBD1 might be the D (5 bases). The CDR3 sequence is 16 residues long. Germline CDR1 and CDR2: SGHTA and FQGNSA. Deletions cut 1 base from V and 7 bases from J, with 17 bases between. CDR3 residues: CASSLGFGAVYNTIYF. DNA of the CDR3: TGTGCCAGCAGCTTAGGGTTTGGGGCGGTATACAACACCATATATTTT.

The rearrangement links TRBV7-2 to TRBJ1-1; possibly TRBD1 for D (5 bases). The CDR3 extends over 12 amino acids. V was trimmed by 2 bases and J by 9 bases, leaving 10 bases between them. CDR1 and CDR2 (germline): SGHTA, FQGNSA. The chain's CDR3 is CASSLSQGKAFF. In DNA, the CDR3 is TGTGCCAGCAGCTTAAGTCAGGGAAAAGCTTTCTTT.

This clone has a handful of counts. The chain joins TRBV7-8 to TRBJ2-2; 8 positions match TRBD1. Germline trimming cut 4 bases from V and 2 bases from J; bases unmatched to any gene: 9. Germline V gene lookup returns CDR1 SGHVS and CDR2 FQNEAQ. This CDR3 is built from 17 residues. The CDR3 nucleotides are TGTGCCAGCAGCTCCCTTTCCGGGACAGGAAACACCGGGGAGCTGTTTTTT. This gives the protein CASSSLSGTGNTGELFF.

CDR3 amino acids: CASSQLETGRAFF. DNA for the CDR3: TGTGCCAGCAGCCAGCTTGAGACAGGGAGAGCTTTCTTT. The rearrangement uses TRBV3-1 (or the pseudogene TRBV3-2) and TRBJ1-1; the match to TRBD1 covers 7 bases. Trimming cost V 3 bases and J 10 bases; bases outside gene matches: 8. Germline V lookup: CDR1 LGHDT, CDR2 YNNKEL (reference sequence). This CDR3 is 13 amino acids long.

This clone occurred once. V gene TRBV5-1 combines with J gene TRBJ1-2, with 7 bases lining up with TRBD1. Germline V gene sequence: CDR1 SGHRS, CDR2 YFSETQ. This CDR3 has 13 residues. V lost 3 bases and J lost 4; bases outside the gene matches: 3. This CDR3 reads CASSSGQVYGYTF. In DNA form, the CDR3 reads TGCGCCAGCAGCTCTGGACAGGTCTATGGCTACACCTTC.

The chain has TRBV3-1 (or the pseudogene TRBV3-2) and TRBJ1-4, with 8 bases identical to TRBD1. Losses at the gene ends were 1 base for V and 8 bases for J; bases not matched to a gene: 6. Germline V gives CDR1 LGHDT, CDR2 YNNKEL (reference sequence). The length of the CDR3 is 15 residues. CDR3 protein: CASSQVWTGSEKLFF. DNA for the CDR3: TGTGCCAGCAGCCAAGTCTGGACAGGGAGCGAAAAACTGTTTTTT.

V is TRBV4-1 and J is TRBJ1-5; TRBD1 is a possible D gene (5 bases). V dropped 1 base and J dropped 4 bases, with 11 bases sitting between them. The CDR3 contains 15 residues. Germline V gives CDR1 MGHRA, CDR2 YSYEKL. The CDR3 here is CASSQAQTANQPQHF. CDR3 in DNA: TGCGCCAGCAGCCAAGCCCAGACAGCGAATCAGCCCCAGCATTTT.

The chain is built from TRBV7-8 and TRBJ1-1; TRBD1 is a possible D gene (6 bases). The germline gives CDR1 SGHVS, CDR2 FQNEAQ. V was pared by 5 bases and J by 4 bases, with 23 bases between. CDR3 length equals 17 residues. For the CDR3, the DNA is TGTGCCAGCAGCCCCGGCGGGGGCGGCTTTGCGGGCACTGAAGCTTTCTTT. This codes for CASSPGGGGFAGTEAFF.

The chain recombines TRBV7-2 with TRBJ2-3; 10 bases are a match to TRBD2. The CDR3 length is 13 residues. Germline V gene data show CDR1 as SGHTA and CDR2 as FQGNSA. V lost 6 bases and J lost 5; bases outside the gene matches: 2. The CDR3 DNA sequence: TGTGCCAGCAGGGGGACTAGCGTAGATACGCAGTATTTT. Translating gives CASRGTSVDTQYF.

The chain has TRBV9 and TRBJ1-1; a possible D gene is TRBD1 (6 bases). The CDR3 contains 18 residues. Trimming removed 4 bases from V and 2 bases from J, with 24 bases in between. Germline CDR1 is SGDLS and CDR2 is YYNGEE. The CDR3 DNA is TGTGCCAGCAGCCTATTAACAGGGCTGAGGGACCCCAACACTGAAGCTTTCTTT. It specifies CASSLLTGLRDPNTEAFF.

A single count supports this clone. The gene calls are TRBV28 and TRBJ1-3, with a weak D call TRBD1 (5 bases). The CDR3 spans 14 residues. Trimming pared 2 bases from V and 11 bases from J, leaving 16 bases between. Germline CDR1 MDHEN, CDR2 SYDVKM. The CDR3 is CASSLGADRVAIYF. The CDR3 DNA sequence: TGTGCCAGCAGTTTAGGGGCCGACCGGGTGGCCATATATTTT.

The count of this clone is one. The V and J genes are TRBV28 and TRBJ1-4; 7 nucleotides align to TRBD1. Per the germline V gene, CDR1 is MDHEN and CDR2 is SYDVKM. V shed 8 bases and J 5 bases; nucleotides not matched to a gene: 5. This CDR3 has 13 residues. As DNA, the CDR3 is TGTGCCAGCCGCAAACAGGGGAATGAAAAACTGTTTTTT. Its translation is CASRKQGNEKLFF.

This chain connects TRBV21-1 to TRBJ2-7; the tabulated D call, TRBD1, remains unverified against the DNA. TRBV21-1 is flagged as a pseudogene. This CDR3 comprises 15 residues. CDR3: CASSKGDRGKNEQYF. CDR3 coding DNA: TGTGCCAGCAGCAAAGGGGACAGGGGTAAAAACGAGCAGTACTTC.

This sequence joins TRBV30 and TRBJ1-5; D gene ambiguous. CDR3 length: 13 residues. The germline gives CDR1 GTSNPN, CDR2 SVGIG (reference sequence). Deletions cut 2 bases from V and 4 bases from J, with 9 bases between. The CDR3 loop is CAWSTAGNQPQHF. DNA of the CDR3: TGTGCCTGGAGTACTGCGGGGAATCAGCCCCAGCATTTT.

J is TRBJ1-1 and V is TRBV7-8; D is uncertain. V lost 2 bases and J lost 1, with 11 bases in between. Germline V CDR1 and CDR2: SGHVS, FQNEAQ. CDR3 length equals 15 residues. The CDR3 loop is CASSLRVRGNTEAFF. The CDR3 DNA follows: TGTGCCAGCAGCTTAAGGGTACGGGGGAACACTGAAGCTTTCTTT. Using reference TRBV7-8 and TRBJ1-1 for the parts outside the CDR3, the full variable domain is GAGVSQSPRYKVAKRGQDVALRCDPISGHVSLFWYQQALGQGPEFLTYFQNEAQLDKSGLPSDRFFAERPEGSVSTLKIQRTQQEDSAVYLCASSLRVRGNTEAFFGQGTRLTVV.

The chain joins TRBV19 to TRBJ2-2, with D perhaps TRBD1 (5 bases). The V end lost 2 bases, the J end lost 6 bases, and 13 bases lay between the germline ends. Germline CDR1 is LNHDA and CDR2 is SQIVND (reference sequence). The CDR3 sequence is 15 residues long. The CDR3 protein is CASSIQGSGAGELFF. The DNA for the CDR3 is TGTGCCAGTAGTATACAGGGAAGTGGCGCCGGGGAGCTGTTTTTT.

Only a few counts were recorded for this clone. The chain couples TRBV2 to TRBJ1-6; 9 bases are shared with TRBD1. After removal of 6 bases from V and 10 bases from J, the junction contained 7 bases not matched to a gene. The CDR3 is 14 residues long. Germline V gives CDR1 SNHLY, CDR2 FYNNEI. The CDR3 DNA is TGTGCCAGCAGACCGGACAGGGGAAGATCACCCCTCCACTTT. It yields the protein CASRPDRGRSPLHF.

The gene calls are TRBV7-3 and TRBJ2-2, with TRBD2 identical over 8 bases. J gave up 6 bases and V 8 bases, and 5 bases lay outside the gene matches. Germline-derived CDR1 and CDR2 are SGHTA and FQGTGA. This CDR3 contains 13 residues. The CDR3 protein is CASGTRGAGELFF. The CDR3 coding sequence is TGTGCCAGCGGTACGCGGGGGGCCGGGGAGCTGTTTTTT.